The TCR beta chain under discussion was sequenced for a study of HIV-infected patients and healthy controls. In this sample, this clonotype is medium-sized (0.01 to 0.1%). Trimming took off 2 bases at V and 8 bases at J, with 12 bases between the two ends. Germline values: CDR1 MDHEN, CDR2 SYDVKM. The CDR3 contains 13 residues. Reverse transcription used roughly 450 ng RNA and constant-region primers for alpha and beta. Separate chain-specific third strand synthesis with multiplexing indices produced the alpha and beta libraries. Each CDR3 protein gets one entry after TCRdb re-called the 5' RACE reads with MiXCR. This sample has thousands of distinct CDR3 sequences, with 8.4% found just once. Antiretroviral therapy had run roughly three months, about 14 weeks, before follow-up blood collection. All unsorted peripheral T cells were captured because whole blood was used without fractionation.

This TCR was sampled from an adult with HIV infection. The sequences come from blood, collected during antiretroviral therapy. The V call is TRBV28, the J call TRBJ1-1; possibly TRBD1 for D (5 bases). CDR3: CASSLRQGREAFF. In nucleotides, the CDR3 is TGTGCCAGCAGTTTAAGGCAGGGAAGAGAAGCTTTCTTT.